This TCR beta chain was profiled in a study of T cell responses to AZD1222 COVID-19 vaccine. Study-wide findings and caveats: The repertoires were collected only after the peak T cell response. Donors in the cohort were predominantly white British and more often female, and clonal diversity was possibly underestimated.

Regarding this clone: Its antigen is unidentified.

This CDR3 has 15 amino acids. V was cut by 6 bases and J by 3 bases, with 15 bases left in between. The method was immunoSEQ multiplex PCR; TCRdb's version includes in-frame clones alone and lacks a portion of them. This repertoire shows over 85,000 clones, 85% to 90% found once; its top ten account for approximately 15%. This specimen was peripheral blood, taken 28 days after the second AZD1222 dose. This receptor was obtained from an adult who received the AZD1222 COVID-19 vaccine. The chain uses TRBV6-7 and TRBJ1-5; D is unclear. TRBV6-7 is filed as an ORF, its function uncertain. The CDR3 nucleotides read TGTGCCAGCAGAAAACCCGGACCGCCCAATCAGCCCCAGCATTTT. This sequence encodes CASRKPGPPNQPQHF.